The 8 T cell receptor beta chains given below trace back to one sample, sequenced in a study of PD-1 blockade in classical Hodgkin lymphoma. Every patient had relapsed following autologous stem cell transplantation, and cohorts differed in brentuximab vedotin exposure. Here immunoSEQ multiplex PCR was the method, and the copy in TCRdb shows in-frame clones only, minus some. This sample yields roughly 14,000 clones, of which around 61% are seen a single time; roughly a tenth belongs to the top ten. The sequencing here drew on peripheral blood mononuclear cells (PBMCs), taken at baseline. The receptors originated from a human donor with classical Hodgkin lymphoma.

This clone is judged medium-sized. The V gene is TRBV28, the J gene TRBJ2-7; 10 bases are shared with TRBD2. The CDR3 consists of 18 residues. Germline V gene sequence: CDR1 MDHEN, CDR2 SYDVKM. Trimming removed 5 bases from V and 7 bases from J; junction bases left unmatched: 20. CDR3 sequence reads: CASSPPPGLAGDLGEQYF. The CDR3 bases are TGTGCCAGCAGTCCCCCCCCGGGGCTAGCGGGAGATTTGGGGGAGCAGTACTTC.

The chain uses TRBV7-6 and TRBJ2-2; 7 bases are a match to TRBD2. This CDR3 contains 15 residues. Trimming removed 5 bases from V and 1 base from J; junction bases left unmatched: 4. Per the germline V gene, CDR1 is SGHVS and CDR2 is FNYEAQ. In DNA form, the CDR3 reads TGTGCCAGCAGCCCTAGCGGAGTGAACACCGGGGAGCTGTTTTTT. Residues: CASSPSGVNTGELFF. Complete variable domain (other parts from reference TRBV7-6 and TRBJ2-2): GAGVSQSPRYKVTKRGQDVALRCDPISGHVSLYWYRQALGQGPEFLTYFNYEAQQDKSGLPNDRFSAERPEGSISTLTIQRTEQRDSAMYRCASSPSGVNTGELFFGEGSRLTVL.

The V call is TRBV6-5, the J call TRBJ1-2; D is undetermined. Germline loops: CDR1 MNHEY, CDR2 SVGAGI. V was cut by 7 bases and J by 4 bases, with 10 bases left in between. The CDR3 sequence is 12 residues long. The CDR3 protein is CASTNRGYGYTF. The CDR3 coding sequence is TGTGCCAGCACTAACCGGGGCTATGGCTACACCTTC.

This clone appeared a few times. This chain links TRBV28 with TRBJ2-3; TRBD2 matches 8 bases. Trimming cost V 6 bases and J 6 bases; bases outside gene matches: 5. The V gene's germline CDR1 is MDHEN and CDR2 SYDVKM. The CDR3 runs 13 residues. The CDR3 DNA reads as TGTGCCAGCAGCGGGAGGGCCTTGGATACGCAGTATTTT. Translated: CASSGRALDTQYF. Together with reference TRBV28 and TRBJ2-3, the CDR3 gives the full variable domain: DVKVTQSSRYLVKRTGEKVFLECVQDMDHENMFWYRQDPGLGLRLIYFSYDVKMKEKGDIPEGYSVSREKKERFSLILESASTNQTSMYLCASSGRALDTQYFGPGTRLTVL.

The genes are TRBV9 and TRBJ2-7; 8 bases fit TRBD2. V gave up 4 bases and J gave up 0 bases; unmatched junction bases: 3. The CDR3 spans 14 residues. Germline-derived CDR1 and CDR2 are SGDLS and YYNGEE. The CDR3 loop is CASSRSGSSYEQYF. Here the CDR3 DNA reads TGTGCCAGCAGCCGCAGCGGGAGCTCCTACGAGCAGTACTTC.

By frequency in the sample, this clone is large (0.1 to 1%). V gene TRBV27 combines with J gene TRBJ2-7; TRBD1 matches at 7 bases. The J segment lost 1 base and the V segment lost 6 bases, leaving 9 bases of the junction unmatched. The germline V gene encodes CDR1 MNHEY and CDR2 SMNVEV (reference sequence). The CDR3 consists of 15 residues. The CDR3 here is CASSIQGLGSYEQYF. CDR3 nucleotide sequence: TGTGCCAGCAGCATACAGGGGCTGGGGTCCTACGAGCAGTACTTC.

This chain uses TRBV7-6 with TRBJ2-2; D gene ambiguous. The ends were cut back, 0 bases at V and 7 bases at J, with 3 bases in the middle. Germline V gene data show CDR1 as SGHVS and CDR2 as FNYEAQ. This CDR3 comprises 12 residues. The DNA of the CDR3 is TGTGCCAGCAGCTTAGCCGACGGGGAGCTGTTTTTT. Translated, it gives CASSLADGELFF.

The chain joins TRBV7-9 to TRBJ1-1, with D possibly being TRBD1 (5 bases). V lost 6 bases, J lost 1 base, and 12 bases lay in between. The CDR3 is 14 amino acids. The germline gives CDR1 SEHNR, CDR2 FQNEAQ (reference sequence). The CDR3 DNA follows: TGTGCCAGCAGACTGGGACCCCCGAACACTGAAGCTTTCTTT. Protein: CASRLGPPNTEAFF.